Below are 10 T cell receptor beta chains sequenced from a single sample in a study of cytomegalovirus exposure and HLA in healthy donors. The PCR made use of 60 Vbeta and 13 Jbeta primers. The repertoire was sequenced with immunoSEQ multiplex PCR; TCRdb's copy has only in-frame clones and lacks some. The data hold 100,000 or so clones, with roughly 79% observed a single time. Sequencing used PBMCs. The receptors here all came from a male donor in good health and CMV-seronegative.

The chain recombines TRBV6-5 with TRBJ1-1, with D possibly being TRBD1 (5 bases). This CDR3 has 14 amino acids. Germline V gives CDR1 MNHEY, CDR2 SVGAGI. V lost 10 bases and J lost 7, with 22 bases in between. CDR3 DNA: TGTGCCACCCAGAATTCCGGGGGGGGAAGTGAAGCTTTCTTT. It is translated as CATQNSGGGSEAFF.

This clone was detected many times. CDR3 sequence reads: CASSQNPGSNQPQHF. DNA of the CDR3: TGTGCCAGCAGCCAAAACCCAGGGAGCAATCAGCCCCAGCATTTT. The chain carries TRBV5-4 and TRBJ1-5, with D perhaps TRBD1 (5 bases). The germline V gene encodes CDR1 SGHNT and CDR2 YYREEE (reference sequence). V was shortened by 4 bases and J by 1 base, with 12 bases between the two germline ends. There are 15 residues in the CDR3.

V and J are TRBV5-1 and TRBJ2-3; 9 bases agree with TRBD2. The germline V gene has CDR1 SGHRS and CDR2 YFSETQ. The trim removed 0 bases at V and 2 bases at J, leaving 7 bases unmatched. The CDR3 has 17 residues. CDR3 region: CASSLGASGTNTDTQYF. The DNA of the CDR3 is TGCGCCAGCAGCTTGGGGGCTAGCGGGACAAACACAGATACGCAGTATTTT.

The chain couples TRBV28 to TRBJ1-2, with D perhaps TRBD1 (6 bases). CDR3 length: 14 residues. Germline CDR1 MDHEN, CDR2 SYDVKM. V was clipped by 6 bases and J by 4 bases, with 15 bases between them. CDR3 sequence: CASSSWGTSYGYTF. The CDR3 nucleotides are TGTGCCAGCAGCTCCTGGGGGACAAGCTATGGCTACACCTTC.

V usage is TRBV28 and J usage is TRBJ2-7; 15 positions match TRBD2. CDR1 MDHEN and CDR2 SYDVKM come from the germline V gene. Unmatched junction bases numbered 5, after V lost 4 bases and J lost 4 bases. This CDR3 comprises 16 residues. The CDR3 DNA follows: TGTGCCAGCAGTTCTCCCGGGACTAGCGGGAGGTACGAGCAGTACTTC. Protein product: CASSSPGTSGRYEQYF.

This chain uses TRBV30 with TRBJ2-2; unclear D gene. This CDR3 has 13 residues. V lost 0 bases to trimming and J lost 3 bases, with 5 bases between them. CDR1 GTSNPN and CDR2 SVGIG come from the germline V gene (reference sequence). This chain's CDR3 is CAWSVQYTGELFF. The CDR3 bases are TGTGCCTGGAGTGTACAGTACACCGGGGAGCTGTTTTTT. Full variable domain (rest looked up from reference TRBV30 and TRBJ2-2): SQTIHQWPATLVQPVGSPLSLECTVEGTSNPNLYWYRQAAGRGLQLLFYSVGIGQISSEVPQNLSASRPQDRQFILSSKKLLLSDSGFYLCAWSVQYTGELFFGEGSRLTVL.

The J gene is TRBJ2-7, the V gene TRBV9; 12 nucleotides agree with TRBD2. Germline lookup yields CDR1 SGDLS and CDR2 YYNGEE. The CDR3 has 14 amino acids. V shed 4 bases and J 8 bases; nucleotides not matched to a gene: 7. The CDR3 reads CASSPSGLAGQQYF. The CDR3 DNA sequence: TGTGCCAGCAGCCCATCGGGACTAGCGGGCCAGCAGTACTTC.

The genes are TRBV14 and TRBJ2-3, with D tentatively TRBD2 (6 bases). The CDR3 consists of 13 residues. Trimming took off 3 bases at V and 6 bases at J, with 10 bases between the two ends. The germline CDR1 and CDR2 sequences are SGHDN and FVKESK. CDR3: CASSQDYLDTQYF. The CDR3 DNA sequence: TGTGCCAGCAGCCAGGACTATTTGGATACGCAGTATTTT.

The chain is built from TRBV21-1 and TRBJ2-7; TRBD1 was called by the table and not checked on the DNA. TRBV21-1 is a pseudogene locus. This CDR3 comprises 21 residues. The CDR3 protein is CASSKIGRDSPDQKQPYEQYF. CDR3 DNA sequence: TGTGCCAGCAGCAAAATAGGCCGGGACAGCCCTGACCAAAAACAACCCTACGAGCAGTACTTC.

This clone was seen more than once but under ten times. Other DNA sequences within the sample encode an identical CDR3. The rearrangement joins TRBV6-4 to TRBJ2-3; a weak D match, TRBD1 (6 bases). This CDR3 spans 14 amino acids. Germline CDR1 reads MRHNA; CDR2 reads SNTAGT. The germline V and J ends were trimmed by 2 bases and 3 bases, with 9 bases remaining between them. This CDR3 is CASSDGTSTDTQYF. The CDR3 DNA follows: TGTGCCAGCAGTGACGGGACAAGTACAGATACGCAGTATTTT.